A single sample gave rise to the 6 T cell receptor beta chains below, sequenced in a study of CD8+ T cells in alopecia areata. Collection of lesional scalp punch biopsies and peripheral blood was performed in alopecia areata patients. Isolated RNA was reverse transcribed into cDNA used as the sequencing template. The assay was immunoSEQ multiplex PCR, and TCRdb's table has in-frame clones only and misses some. The sample yields about 5,500 clones, just over 60% seen once. This sample comprised skin, obtained at week 0. Source of these receptors: a human donor with alopecia areata.

This chain links TRBV7-7 with TRBJ2-6; weak D call: TRBD1 (6 bases). This CDR3 region has 17 residues. CDR1 and CDR2 from the germline V gene are SSHAT and FNYEAQ (reference sequence). Deletions cut 5 bases from V and 5 bases from J, with 19 bases between. CDR3 in amino acids: CASSDWGPQSRANVLTF. CDR3 sequence (DNA): TGTGCCAGCAGCGATTGGGGGCCACAAAGTCGGGCCAACGTCCTGACTTTC.

There are a few counts of this clone. The chain carries TRBV5-1 and TRBJ2-4; D might be TRBD2 (6 bases). The CDR3 is made up of 14 amino acids. From germline, CDR1 is SGHRS and CDR2 YFSETQ. Trimming shortened V by 5 bases and J by 7 bases, and 16 bases separated the two germline ends. This chain's CDR3 is CASSSPGVGNIQYF. The CDR3, as DNA: TGCGCCAGCAGTTCTCCGGGAGTGGGGAACATTCAGTACTTC.

This clone was found a few times. The V and J genes are TRBV2 and TRBJ2-5; no clear D. Germline V CDR1 and CDR2: SNHLY, FYNNEI. V was pared by 7 bases and J by 5 bases, with 8 bases between. The CDR3 runs 11 residues. The DNA of the CDR3 is TGTGCCAGCAAATTGGAGGAGACCCAGTACTTC. It encodes CASKLEETQYF.

The J gene is TRBJ2-5, the V gene TRBV4-1; D might be TRBD1 or TRBD2, each matching 7 bases. This CDR3 contains 17 residues. Trimming took 4 bases from V and 4 from J, leaving 22 bases between them. The V gene's germline CDR1 is MGHRA and CDR2 YSYEKL. In DNA form, the CDR3 reads TGCGCCAGCAGCCCACGAGTGAGGGAGGGGGCGGTAGAGACCCAGTACTTC. It yields the protein CASSPRVREGAVETQYF.

The V and J genes are TRBV5-1 and TRBJ2-7; 7 nucleotides agree with TRBD1. CDR1 and CDR2 (germline): SGHRS, YFSETQ. Trimming took 8 bases from V and 0 from J; bases not matched to a gene: 11. The CDR3 sequence is 15 residues long. The CDR3 DNA follows: TGCGCCAGTTCACAGGGGAGTCAAAGCTCCTACGAGCAGTACTTC. As protein: CASSQGSQSSYEQYF.

The chain links TRBV18 to TRBJ2-7; D gene ambiguous. The V gene lost 3 bases and the J gene lost 4 bases, with 16 bases spanning the gap. This CDR3 is 15 amino acids long. The germline V gene has CDR1 KGHSH and CDR2 LQKENI. The CDR3 loop is CASSPYGGVTYEQYF. The CDR3 bases are TGTGCCAGCTCACCGTACGGTGGGGTCACGTACGAGCAGTACTTC.